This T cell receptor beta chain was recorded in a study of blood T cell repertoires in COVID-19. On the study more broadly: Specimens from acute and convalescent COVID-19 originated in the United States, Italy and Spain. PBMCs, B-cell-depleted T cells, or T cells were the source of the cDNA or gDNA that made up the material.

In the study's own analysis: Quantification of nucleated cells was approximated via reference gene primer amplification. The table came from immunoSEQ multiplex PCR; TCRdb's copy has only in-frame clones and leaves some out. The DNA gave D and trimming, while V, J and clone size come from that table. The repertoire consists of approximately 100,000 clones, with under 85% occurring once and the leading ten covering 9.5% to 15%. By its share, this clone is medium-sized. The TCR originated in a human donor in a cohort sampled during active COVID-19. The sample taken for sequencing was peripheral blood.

CDR3 sequence: CASRLQGSEKLFF. CDR3 nucleotides: TGTGCCAGCAGACTACAGGGCTCTGAAAAACTGTTTTTT. The genes are TRBV5-5 and TRBJ1-4, with D perhaps TRBD1 (6 bases). V lost 5 bases, J lost 7 bases, and 12 bases lay in between. Germline V CDR1 and CDR2: SGHKS, YYEKEE (reference sequence). This CDR3 contains 13 residues.